The next 25 T cell receptor beta chains were all read from a single sample in a study of T cells in Graves' hyperthyroidism and ophthalmopathy. The CDR3 regions of TCR beta were amplified from RNA transcripts. During a first-round RT-PCR of the TCR CDR3, the HTBI primer set was used. TCRdb recomputed calls from the multiplex PCR reads with MiXCR, one row per CDR3 protein. The sample yields approximately 400,000 distinct CDR3 sequences, 15% to 19% seen once. Material for sequencing was blood. These receptors all stem from a woman between 18 and 30 years old with Graves' hyperthyroidism.

This sequence joins TRBV19 and TRBJ1-3, with D unclear. The CDR3 length is 11 residues. Germline V gene data show CDR1 as LNHDA and CDR2 as SQIVND (reference sequence). V lost 3 bases to trimming and J lost 11 bases, with 8 bases between them. The CDR3 DNA follows: TGTGCCAGTAGTATTGGGAAGGCCATATATTTT. Translated, it gives CASSIGKAIYF.

In its sample, this clonotype was seen many times. The J gene is TRBJ2-1, the V gene TRBV7-3, with 9 bases identical to TRBD2. The CDR3 runs to 17 residues. Germline CDR1 and CDR2: SGHTA and FQGTGA. Trimming took 1 base from V and 9 from J; bases not matched to a gene: 13. The CDR3 is CASSLRGAGGSGGEQFF. Written as DNA, the CDR3 is TGTGCCAGCAGCTTAAGGGGGGCGGGAGGGTCAGGAGGTGAGCAGTTCTTC.

This clonotype appeared many times. This sequence joins TRBV24-1 and TRBJ1-1; tentative D call: TRBD1 (5 bases). Per the germline V gene, CDR1 is KGHDR and CDR2 is SFDVKD. V lost 4 bases, J lost 5 bases, and 10 bases lay in between. The CDR3 totals 13 residues. The DNA of the CDR3 is TGTGCCACCAGTGAAGTCGGGGGAACTGAAGCTTTCTTT. It translates to CATSEVGGTEAFF.

This clonotype was detected many times. The chain employs TRBV20-1 and TRBJ2-3, with 12 bases identical to TRBD2. Per the germline V gene, CDR1 is DFQATT and CDR2 is SNEGSKA (reference sequence). This CDR3 contains 16 residues. V shed 6 bases, J shed 0 bases, and the junction held 7 bases outside the gene matches. CDR3 bases: TGCAGTGCCCATTCCGGGACTAGCGGGAGCACAGATACGCAGTATTTT. Translation gives CSAHSGTSGSTDTQYF.

As for this clonotype: Since a much larger clone is just one base distant, this may be a read error. The chain links TRBV11-2 to TRBJ2-5; D is ambiguous. This CDR3 spans 12 amino acids. Germline values: CDR1 SGHAT, CDR2 FQNNGV. The DNA of the CDR3 is TGTACCAGCAGCCGTGATTGGGAGACCCAGTACTTC. Its translation is CTSSRDWETQYF.

This clonotype was observed at least ten times. The V and J genes are TRBV7-9 and TRBJ2-7; tentative D call: TRBD2 (7 bases). The germline V gene encodes CDR1 SEHNR and CDR2 FQNEAQ (reference sequence). The CDR3 runs to 15 residues. The V and J ends lost 3 bases and 5 bases respectively, with 17 bases between them. CDR3 protein: CASSLSGGQEDEQYF. CDR3 bases: TGTGCCAGCAGCTTGTCCGGGGGGCAAGAGGACGAGCAGTACTTC. The entire variable domain, with the rest obtained from reference TRBV7-9 and TRBJ2-7, is as follows: DTGVSQNPRHKITKRGQNVTFRCDPISEHNRLYWYRQTLGQGPEFLTYFQNEAQLEKSRLLSDRFSAERPKGSFSTLEIQRTEQGDSAMYLCASSLSGGQEDEQYFGPGTRLTVT.

This clonotype was seen at least ten times. The chain has TRBV10-3 and TRBJ1-3; D possibly corresponds to TRBD1 (6 bases). The CDR3 covers 15 residues. V dropped 10 bases and J dropped 3 bases, with 19 bases sitting between them. Germline CDR1 and CDR2: ENHRY and SYGVKD. The CDR3 bases are TGTGCCACCAGGCCCGACAGGACTAGTGGAAACACCATATATTTT. Its protein product is CATRPDRTSGNTIYF.

In this sample, this clonotype turned up many times. The rearrangement uses TRBV5-8 and TRBJ1-2; D may be TRBD1 (6 bases). The CDR3 is 13 residues long. Trimming took off 3 bases at V and 5 bases at J, with 11 bases between the two ends. Germline-derived CDR1 and CDR2 are SGHTS and YDEGEE. The CDR3 nucleotides are TGTGCCAGCAGCTCCGGACAGAAATATGGCTACACCTTC. Translation: CASSSGQKYGYTF.

The sample holds many counts of this clonotype. This rearrangement joins TRBV20-1 to TRBJ2-3; the match to TRBD1 covers 7 bases. V trimming: 0 bases; J trimming: 1 base; junction bases outside the gene matches: 4. CDR3 length equals 15 residues. The V gene's germline CDR1 is DFQATT and CDR2 SNEGSKA (reference sequence). As DNA, the CDR3 is TGCAGTGCTAGAGATGGGACAGAAGGCACAGATACGCAGTATTTT. Amino acids: CSARDGTEGTDTQYF.

This clonotype was seen at least ten times. The V gene is TRBV6-2 or TRBV6-3, the J gene TRBJ1-5; the match to TRBD1 covers 7 bases. The CDR3 has 13 residues. Germline trimming cut 6 bases from V and 3 bases from J; bases unmatched to any gene: 2. CDR1 and CDR2 (germline): MNHEY, SVGEGT. The CDR3 bases are TGTGCCAGCAGACAGGGGAACAATCAGCCCCAGCATTTT. It translates to CASRQGNNQPQHF.

This clonotype was detected many times. The CDR3 loop is CAISGGTSNTGELFF. The CDR3 DNA sequence: TGTGCCATCAGCGGGGGAACTTCGAACACCGGGGAGCTGTTTTTT. The chain links TRBV10-3 to TRBJ2-2, with D perhaps TRBD2 (6 bases). This CDR3 region has 15 residues. Trimming cost V 6 bases and J 0 bases, with 11 bases left between them. Germline V gene data show CDR1 as ENHRY and CDR2 as SYGVKD.

The rearrangement links TRBV7-9 to TRBJ2-2; 9 nucleotides line up with TRBD1. The CDR3 spans 16 residues. Losses at the gene ends were 8 bases for V and 6 bases for J; bases not matched to a gene: 13. Germline CDR1 is SEHNR and CDR2 is FQNEAQ (reference sequence). The chain's CDR3 is CASSKPGQGSSGELFF. For the CDR3, the DNA is TGTGCCAGCTCCAAACCGGGACAGGGTTCTTCCGGGGAGCTGTTTTTT.

This clonotype was seen many times. The CDR3 protein is CASSLRGTGELFF. CDR3 coding DNA: TGTGCCAGCTCTCTTCGGGGGACCGGGGAGCTGTTTTTT. V gene TRBV2 combines with J gene TRBJ2-2; a possible D gene is TRBD2 (6 bases). Trimming shortened V by 8 bases and J by 5 bases, and 12 bases separated the two germline ends. The CDR3 is 13 residues long. The germline V gene encodes CDR1 SNHLY and CDR2 FYNNEI.

This clonotype was seen ten or more times. The chain joins TRBV28 to TRBJ2-2; 8 bases map to TRBD1. Germline V gives CDR1 MDHEN, CDR2 SYDVKM. The ends lost 5 bases at V and 4 bases at J; junction bases unmatched: 6. The CDR3 has 15 residues. CDR3 in amino acids: CASSVIQGVTGELFF. The CDR3 DNA sequence: TGTGCCAGCAGTGTGATACAGGGGGTCACCGGGGAGCTGTTTTTT.

The chain links TRBV9 to TRBJ2-7; D could derive from TRBD1 or TRBD2 (5 bases each). The germline V gene encodes CDR1 SGDLS and CDR2 YYNGEE. Deletions cut 4 bases from V and 4 bases from J, with 18 bases between. The CDR3 is made up of 15 amino acids. The CDR3 is CASSLTSLEGYEQYF. The CDR3 DNA is TGTGCCAGCAGCCTTACGTCCTTAGAGGGGTACGAGCAGTACTTC.

This clonotype was observed many times. V gene TRBV30 combines with J gene TRBJ1-5; D gene unclear. Looked up from germline, CDR1 is GTSNPN and CDR2 is SVGIG (reference sequence). V lost 3 bases and J lost 2, with 11 bases in between. This CDR3 has 14 amino acids. The CDR3 reads CAWSAVFRNQPQHF. DNA for the CDR3: TGTGCCTGGAGCGCAGTGTTCCGCAATCAGCCCCAGCATTTT.

This clonotype was seen repeatedly, ten times or more. The chain joins TRBV7-8 to TRBJ2-1; TRBD2 agrees at 13 bases. Germline-derived CDR1 and CDR2 are SGHVS and FQNEAQ. The ends lost 5 bases at V and 7 bases at J; junction bases unmatched: 11. CDR3 length equals 17 residues. The CDR3 bases are TGTGCCAGCAGCGGAGGAGGGGGGACTAGCGGGACGAATGAGCAGTTCTTC. Translation gives CASSGGGGTSGTNEQFF.

This clonotype has a handful of counts. The chain couples TRBV4-2 to TRBJ2-3; 8 bases match TRBD2. The germline gives CDR1 LGHNA, CDR2 YNFKEQ. CDR3 length: 15 residues. J lost 2 bases, V lost 1 base, and 2 bases had no gene match. The CDR3 here is CASSQVAGFTDTQYF. The CDR3 DNA reads as TGTGCCAGCAGCCAAGTAGCGGGATTCACAGATACGCAGTATTTT.

This clonotype was observed many times. V and J are TRBV29-1 and TRBJ1-2, with 8 bases fitting TRBD1. The length of the CDR3 is 11 residues. Germline V gene lookup returns CDR1 SQVTM and CDR2 ANQGSEA. The V and J ends lost 7 bases and 8 bases, in that order; junction bases with no gene match: 6. The CDR3 DNA is TGCAGCGCTCGACAGGGGACGGGCTACACCTTC. It specifies CSARQGTGYTF.

This clonotype turned up a few times. The rearrangement links TRBV3-1 to TRBJ1-6; TRBD1 agrees at 12 bases. Trimming at V came to 4 bases and at J to 7 bases, leaving 2 bases not matched to a gene. The CDR3 contains 15 residues. Germline CDR1 LGHDT, CDR2 YNNKEL (reference sequence). CDR3 sequence reads: CASSPGTGGNSPLHF. The CDR3 nucleotides read TGTGCCAGCAGCCCCGGGACAGGGGGCAATTCACCCCTCCACTTT.

The rearrangement uses TRBV9 and TRBJ1-1; no reliable D call. The CDR3 consists of 16 residues. Germline V gene data show CDR1 as SGDLS and CDR2 as YYNGEE. V dropped 3 bases and J dropped 7 bases, with 22 bases sitting between them. The CDR3 region has the DNA TGTGCCAGCAGCGGCAGAACCGGGATCCGAGCCGATGAAGCTTTCTTT. It yields the protein CASSGRTGIRADEAFF.

The chain joins TRBV20-1 to TRBJ1-2, with 8 bases aligning to TRBD1. V was clipped by 0 bases and J by 6 bases; unmatched bases: 9. Per the germline V gene, CDR1 is DFQATT and CDR2 is SNEGSKA (reference sequence). The CDR3 contains 15 residues. DNA of the CDR3: TGCAGTGCTAGAGATCACTCGGACAGGGTAAATGGCTACACCTTC. Translated: CSARDHSDRVNGYTF.

Many counts were recorded for this clonotype. This sequence joins TRBV19 and TRBJ1-5; 8 nucleotides align to TRBD1. The length of the CDR3 is 15 residues. Germline V CDR1 and CDR2: LNHDA, SQIVND (reference sequence). Trimming took 3 bases from V and 3 from J; bases not matched to a gene: 4. The CDR3 loop reads CASSIGTGINQPQHF. For the CDR3, the DNA is TGTGCCAGTAGTATCGGGACAGGCATCAATCAGCCCCAGCATTTT.

This chain uses TRBV19 with TRBJ2-1; no clear D gene. There are 16 residues in the CDR3. The V gene's germline CDR1 is LNHDA and CDR2 SQIVND (reference sequence). The V gene lost 0 bases and the J gene lost 8 bases, with 17 bases spanning the gap. The CDR3, as DNA: TGTGCCAGTAGTATAGATCTCGGCCGCCTCGGCGATGAGCAGTTCTTC. Translated, it gives CASSIDLGRLGDEQFF.

This clonotype was seen just once. A much larger clone differs by one base, so this may be a read error. V gene TRBV28 combines with J gene TRBJ2-2; possibly TRBD2 for D (5 bases). Germline values: CDR1 MDHEN, CDR2 SYDVKM. This CDR3 has 15 amino acids. The CDR3 is CASSLYSSNTGELVF. The CDR3 DNA is TGTGCCAGCAGTTTATATTCCTCGAACACCGGGGAGCTGGTTTTT.